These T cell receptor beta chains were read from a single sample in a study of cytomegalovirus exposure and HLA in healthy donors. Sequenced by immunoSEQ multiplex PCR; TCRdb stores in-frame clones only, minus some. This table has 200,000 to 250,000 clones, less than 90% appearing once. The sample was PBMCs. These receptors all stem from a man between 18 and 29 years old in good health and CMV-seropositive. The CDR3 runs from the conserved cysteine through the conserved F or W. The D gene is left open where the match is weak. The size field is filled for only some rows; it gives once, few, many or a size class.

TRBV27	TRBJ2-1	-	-	CASSFPSGRLGSPYNEQFF	TGTGCCAGCAGTTTTCCATCCGGCCGTCTGGGCTCTCCCTACAATGAGCAGTTCTTC
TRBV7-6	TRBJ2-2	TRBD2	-	CASSLEAGGPGTGELFF	TGTGCCAGCAGCTTAGAAGCGGGAGGGCCCGGCACCGGGGAGCTGTTTTTT
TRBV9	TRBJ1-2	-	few	CASSGSGLFGYTF	TGTGCCAGCAGCGGGTCGGGGCTTTTCGGCTACACCTTC
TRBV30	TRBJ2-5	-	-	CAWAFGQLETQYF	TGTGCCTGGGCCTTCGGGCAGTTAGAGACCCAGTACTTC
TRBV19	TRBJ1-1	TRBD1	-	CASSTGGSHTEAFF	TGTGCCAGTAGTACAGGGGGCTCGCACACTGAAGCTTTCTTT
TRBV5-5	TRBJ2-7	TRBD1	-	CASSADRYEQYF	TGTGCCAGCAGCGCGGACAGGTACGAGCAGTACTTC
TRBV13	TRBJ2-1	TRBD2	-	CASSFLRENEQFF	TGTGCCAGCAGCTTCTTGCGGGAGAATGAGCAGTTCTTC
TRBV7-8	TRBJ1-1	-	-	CASSLEGAVGTEAFF	TGTGCCAGCAGCTTAGAAGGGGCCGTGGGCACTGAAGCTTTCTTT
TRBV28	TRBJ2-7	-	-	CASKIASGSYEQYF	TGTGCCAGCAAAATCGCGAGCGGATCCTACGAGCAGTACTTC
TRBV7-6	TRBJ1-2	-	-	CASSLSSEYGYTF	TGTGCCAGCAGCTTATCGTCAGAATATGGCTACACCTTC
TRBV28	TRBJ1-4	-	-	CASSLWGTRLFF	TGTGCCAGCAGTTTATGGGGGACGAGACTGTTTTTT
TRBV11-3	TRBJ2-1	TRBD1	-	CASSLGGTDSYNEQFF	TGTGCCAGCAGCTTAGGGGGGACAGATTCCTACAATGAGCAGTTCTTC
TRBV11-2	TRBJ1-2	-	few	CASSLGEGLGGYTF	TGTGCCAGCAGCTTAGGAGAAGGGTTGGGCGGCTACACCTTC
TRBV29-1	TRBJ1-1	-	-	CSVGGTQEPEAFF	TGCAGCGTTGGAGGGACCCAGGAGCCTGAAGCTTTCTTT
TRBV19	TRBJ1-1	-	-	CASSIGQLNTEAFF	TGTGCCAGTAGTATTGGACAGTTGAACACTGAAGCTTTCTTT
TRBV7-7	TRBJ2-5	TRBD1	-	CASSSHRDRNQETQYF	TGTGCCAGCAGCTCCCACCGGGACAGGAACCAAGAGACCCAGTACTTC
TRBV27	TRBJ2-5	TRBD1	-	CASTHQGARGTQYF	TGTGCCAGCACTCATCAGGGGGCCCGAGGGACCCAGTACTTC
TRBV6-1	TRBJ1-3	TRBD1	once	CASSGDRGSGNTIYF	TGTGCCAGCAGTGGCGACAGGGGCTCTGGAAACACCATATATTTT
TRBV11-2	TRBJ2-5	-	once	CASSPATSQETQYF	TGTGCCAGCAGCCCAGCTACTAGTCAAGAGACCCAGTACTTC
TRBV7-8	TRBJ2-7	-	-	CASSLVSAGLNYEQYF	TGTGCCAGCAGCTTAGTGTCGGCGGGATTAAACTACGAGCAGTACTTC
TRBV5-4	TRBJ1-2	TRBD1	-	CASSLGTGGYNYGYTF	TGTGCCAGCAGCTTGGGAACAGGGGGTTATAACTATGGCTACACCTTC
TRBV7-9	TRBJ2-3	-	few	CASKVGSDTQYF	TGTGCCAGCAAAGTGGGTTCGGATACGCAGTATTTT